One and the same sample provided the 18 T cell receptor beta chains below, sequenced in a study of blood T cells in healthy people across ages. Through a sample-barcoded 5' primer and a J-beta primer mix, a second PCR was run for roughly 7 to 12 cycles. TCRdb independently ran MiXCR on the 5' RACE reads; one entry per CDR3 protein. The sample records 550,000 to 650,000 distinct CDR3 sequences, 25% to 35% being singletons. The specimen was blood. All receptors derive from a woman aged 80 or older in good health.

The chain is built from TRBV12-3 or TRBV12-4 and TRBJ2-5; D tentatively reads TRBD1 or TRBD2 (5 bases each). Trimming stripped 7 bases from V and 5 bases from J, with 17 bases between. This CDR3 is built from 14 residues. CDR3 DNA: TGTGCCAGCACCCTGGGACCGGGATCTGAGACCCAGTACTTC. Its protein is CASTLGPGSETQYF.

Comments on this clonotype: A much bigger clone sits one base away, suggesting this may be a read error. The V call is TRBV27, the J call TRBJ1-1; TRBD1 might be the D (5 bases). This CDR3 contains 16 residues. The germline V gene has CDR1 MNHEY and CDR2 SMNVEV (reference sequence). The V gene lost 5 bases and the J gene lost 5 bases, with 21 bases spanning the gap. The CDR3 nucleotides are TGTGCCAGCAGTCACCAGGGACGGGGGAAGGGGACTGAAGCTTTCTTT. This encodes CASSHQGRGKGTEAFF.

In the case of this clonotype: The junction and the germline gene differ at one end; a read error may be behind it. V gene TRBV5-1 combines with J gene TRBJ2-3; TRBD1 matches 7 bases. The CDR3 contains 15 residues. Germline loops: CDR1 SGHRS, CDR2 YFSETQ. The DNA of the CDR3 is TGCGCAAGCACCCCGGACAGGAGTACCACAGATACGCAGTATTTT. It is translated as CASTPDRSTTDTQYF.

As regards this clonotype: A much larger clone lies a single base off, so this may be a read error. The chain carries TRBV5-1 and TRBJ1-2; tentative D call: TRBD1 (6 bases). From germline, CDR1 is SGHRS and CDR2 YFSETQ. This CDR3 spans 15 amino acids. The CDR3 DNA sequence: TGCGCCAGCAGCTTGGGGGGGGGCCTCGCCTATGACTACACCTTC. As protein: CASSLGGGLAYDYTF.

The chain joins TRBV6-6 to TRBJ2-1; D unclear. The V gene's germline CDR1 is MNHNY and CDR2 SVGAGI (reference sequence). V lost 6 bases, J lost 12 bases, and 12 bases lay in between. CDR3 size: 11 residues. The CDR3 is CASSLKTVQFF. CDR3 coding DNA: TGTGCCAGCAGCCTAAAGACTGTGCAGTTCTTC.

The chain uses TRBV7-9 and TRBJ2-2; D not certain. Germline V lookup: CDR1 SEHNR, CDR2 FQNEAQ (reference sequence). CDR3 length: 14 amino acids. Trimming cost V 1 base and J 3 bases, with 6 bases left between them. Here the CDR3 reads CASSLVGDTGELFF. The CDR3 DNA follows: TGTGCCAGCAGCTTAGTTGGGGACACCGGGGAGCTGTTTTTT. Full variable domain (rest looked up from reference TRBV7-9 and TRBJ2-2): DTGVSQNPRHKITKRGQNVTFRCDPISEHNRLYWYRQTLGQGPEFLTYFQNEAQLEKSRLLSDRFSAERPKGSFSTLEIQRTEQGDSAMYLCASSLVGDTGELFFGEGSRLTVL.

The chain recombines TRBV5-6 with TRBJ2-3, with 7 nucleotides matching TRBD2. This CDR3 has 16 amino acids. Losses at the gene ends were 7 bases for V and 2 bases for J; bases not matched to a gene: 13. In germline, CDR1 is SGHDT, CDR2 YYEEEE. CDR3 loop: CASARVAGVPTDTQYF. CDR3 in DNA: TGTGCCAGCGCCCGCGTCGCGGGGGTCCCCACAGATACGCAGTATTTT.

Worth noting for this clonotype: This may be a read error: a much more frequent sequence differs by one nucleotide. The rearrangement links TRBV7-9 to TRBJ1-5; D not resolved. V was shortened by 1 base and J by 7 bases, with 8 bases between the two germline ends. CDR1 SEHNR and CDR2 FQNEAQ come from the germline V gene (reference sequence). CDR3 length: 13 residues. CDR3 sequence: CASSLEYSQPQHF. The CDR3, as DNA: TGTGCCAGCAGCTTAGAGTACAGCCAGCCCCAGCATTTT.

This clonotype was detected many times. The DNA for the CDR3 is TGTGCCAGCAGCCGGGGACTAGCGGGGGGATCAGCAGATACGCAGTATTTT. As protein: CASSRGLAGGSADTQYF. The chain uses TRBV7-2 and TRBJ2-3; 15 positions match TRBD2. Germline CDR1 reads SGHTA; CDR2 reads FQGNSA. CDR3 length: 17 amino acids. The V gene end was trimmed by 5 bases and the J gene end by 4 bases; junction bases not matched to a gene: 7.

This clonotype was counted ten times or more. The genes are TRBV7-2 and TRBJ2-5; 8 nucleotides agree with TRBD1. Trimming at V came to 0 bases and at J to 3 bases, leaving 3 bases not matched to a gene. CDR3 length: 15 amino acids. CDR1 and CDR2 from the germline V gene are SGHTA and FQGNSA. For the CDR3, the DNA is TGTGCCAGCAGCTTAGCGGGACAGGAAGAAGAGACCCAGTACTTC. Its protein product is CASSLAGQEEETQYF.

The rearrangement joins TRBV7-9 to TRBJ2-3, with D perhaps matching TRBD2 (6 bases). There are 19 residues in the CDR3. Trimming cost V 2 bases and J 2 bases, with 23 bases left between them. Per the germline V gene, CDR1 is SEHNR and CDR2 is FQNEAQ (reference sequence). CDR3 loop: CASSLTRGSGLKLTDTQYF. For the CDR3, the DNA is TGTGCCAGCAGCTTAACCCGGGGTAGCGGCCTTAAGCTCACAGATACGCAGTATTTT.

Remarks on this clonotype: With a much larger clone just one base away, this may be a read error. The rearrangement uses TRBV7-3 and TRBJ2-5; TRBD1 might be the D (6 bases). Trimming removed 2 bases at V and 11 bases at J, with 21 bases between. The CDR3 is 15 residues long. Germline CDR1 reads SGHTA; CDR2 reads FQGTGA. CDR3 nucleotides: TGTGCCAGCAGCTTATCCGGGACACCTTACAATGAGCAGTACTTC. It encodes CASSLSGTPYNEQYF.

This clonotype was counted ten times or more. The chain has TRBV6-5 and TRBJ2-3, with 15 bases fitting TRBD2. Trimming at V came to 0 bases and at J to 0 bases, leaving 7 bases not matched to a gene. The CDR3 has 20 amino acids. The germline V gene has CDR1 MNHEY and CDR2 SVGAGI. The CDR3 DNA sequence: TGTGCCAGCAGTTACTCTACTATAGGGACTAGCGGGGGGAGCACAGATACGCAGTATTTT. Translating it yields CASSYSTIGTSGGSTDTQYF.

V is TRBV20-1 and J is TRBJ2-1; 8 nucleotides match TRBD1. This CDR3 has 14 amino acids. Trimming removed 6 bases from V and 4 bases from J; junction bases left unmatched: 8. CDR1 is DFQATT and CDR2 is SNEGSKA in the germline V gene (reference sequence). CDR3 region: CSAPSDRGYNEQFF. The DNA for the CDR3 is TGCAGTGCCCCCAGTGACAGGGGATACAATGAGCAGTTCTTC.

The CDR3 spells CATTPGQGNQPQHF. In nucleotides, the CDR3 is TGTGCCACCACTCCGGGACAGGGTAATCAGCCCCAGCATTTT. The chain is built from TRBV6-2 or TRBV6-3 and TRBJ1-5, with 9 positions matching TRBD1. Germline CDR1 MNHEY, CDR2 SVGEGT. Trimming cost V 10 bases and J 4 bases; bases outside gene matches: 8. This CDR3 has 14 amino acids.

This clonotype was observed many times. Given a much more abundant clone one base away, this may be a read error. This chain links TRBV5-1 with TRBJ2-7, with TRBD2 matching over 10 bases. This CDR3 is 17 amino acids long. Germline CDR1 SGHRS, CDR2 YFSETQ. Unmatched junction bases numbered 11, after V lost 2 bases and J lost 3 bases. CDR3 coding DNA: TGCGCCAGCAGCTTCTCCAGCGGGGGGGATCGGAGCTACGAGCAGTACTTC. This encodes CASSFSSGGDRSYEQYF.

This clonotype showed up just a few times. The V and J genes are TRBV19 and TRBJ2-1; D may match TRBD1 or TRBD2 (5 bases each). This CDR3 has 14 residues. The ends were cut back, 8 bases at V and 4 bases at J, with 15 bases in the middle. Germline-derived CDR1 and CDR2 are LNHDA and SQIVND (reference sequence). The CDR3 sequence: CASSDTWGYNEQFF. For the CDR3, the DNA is TGTGCCAGTTCGGATACTTGGGGGTACAATGAGCAGTTCTTC.

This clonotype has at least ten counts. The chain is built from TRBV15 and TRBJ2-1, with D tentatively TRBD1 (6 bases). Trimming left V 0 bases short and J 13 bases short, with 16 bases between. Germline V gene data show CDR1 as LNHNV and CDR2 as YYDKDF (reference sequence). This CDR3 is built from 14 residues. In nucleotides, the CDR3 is TGTGCCACCAGCAGAGATGTAACAGGGATGGGACAGTTCTTC. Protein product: CATSRDVTGMGQFF.